Listed here are 10 T cell receptor beta chains from one sample, sequenced in a study of blood T cell repertoires in COVID-19. TCRdb's copy holds only in-frame clones and misses some; the assay was immunoSEQ multiplex PCR. The sample yields about 230,000 clones, about 79% seen once. Material for sequencing was peripheral blood. The receptor source for this set is a woman aged 40 to 49 who had recovered from COVID-19.

This clone was detected a few times. J is TRBJ1-1 and V is TRBV6-5; TRBD1 matches 7 bases. The V gene's germline CDR1 is MNHEY and CDR2 SVGAGI. CDR3 length: 14 residues. J gave up 5 bases and V 8 bases, and 11 bases lay outside the gene matches. The DNA for the CDR3 is TGTGCCAGCGGCATAGACAGGGAAGGAACTGAAGCTTTCTTT. This codes for CASGIDREGTEAFF.

The chain uses TRBV5-1 and TRBJ2-5; D is possibly TRBD1 (6 bases). The CDR3 runs 14 residues. Trimming cost V 3 bases and J 0 bases, with 9 bases left between them. The germline V gene has CDR1 SGHRS and CDR2 YFSETQ. The CDR3 loop reads CASSSTGYQETQYF. CDR3 in DNA: TGCGCCAGCAGCTCGACAGGTTACCAAGAGACCCAGTACTTC.

The gene calls are TRBV9 and TRBJ1-3; maybe TRBD1 (6 bases). Germline CDR1 reads SGDLS; CDR2 reads YYNGEE. This CDR3 contains 15 residues. Deletions cut 3 bases from V and 0 bases from J, with 10 bases between. The CDR3 sequence is CASSADSSSGNTIYF. The CDR3 bases are TGTGCCAGCAGCGCGGACAGCTCCTCTGGAAACACCATATATTTT.

V usage is TRBV19 and J usage is TRBJ1-5; D remains ambiguous. Germline V CDR1 and CDR2: LNHDA, SQIVND (reference sequence). The ends were cut back, 4 bases at V and 5 bases at J, with 15 bases in the middle. CDR3 size: 15 residues. CDR3 residues: CASSKEEGPYQPQHF. The CDR3 DNA sequence: TGTGCCAGTAGTAAGGAGGAGGGTCCTTATCAGCCCCAGCATTTT.

This sequence joins TRBV20-1 and TRBJ2-1; tentatively, D is TRBD2 (7 bases). This CDR3 has 16 residues. CDR1 and CDR2 from the germline V gene are DFQATT and SNEGSKA (reference sequence). V was cut by 3 bases and J by 3 bases, with 18 bases left in between. CDR3 in amino acids: CSASGAGAGDYNEQFF. DNA for the CDR3: TGCAGTGCTAGTGGGGCGGGGGCCGGAGACTACAATGAGCAGTTCTTC.

The rearrangement links TRBV16 to TRBJ2-2; 8 bases line up with TRBD1. The CDR3 runs to 15 residues. V was clipped by 1 base and J by 6 bases; unmatched bases: 4. CDR1 and CDR2 (germline): KGHSY, FQNENV. CDR3 coding DNA: TGTGCCAGCAGCCAATTCCAGGGGGCCGCCGGGGAGCTGTTTTTT. Translation gives CASSQFQGAAGELFF.

V gene TRBV4-1 combines with J gene TRBJ2-5; TRBD2 agrees at 8 bases. CDR1 and CDR2 from the germline V gene are MGHRA and YSYEKL. The CDR3 has 16 amino acids. V dropped 0 bases and J dropped 6; count of bases not matched to a gene: 9. CDR3 loop: CASSQEIGTSLKTQYF. The CDR3 DNA sequence: TGCGCCAGCAGCCAAGAGATCGGGACTAGTTTGAAGACCCAGTACTTC.

This clone was counted once. The chain uses TRBV4-2 and TRBJ2-1, with a weak D call TRBD1 (5 bases). Germline V gives CDR1 LGHNA, CDR2 YNFKEQ. V lost 1 base and J 7 bases, leaving 17 bases between the germline ends. The CDR3 is 16 amino acids. The CDR3 here is CASSQVRGYDFNEQFF. For the CDR3, the DNA is TGTGCCAGCAGCCAAGTAAGGGGCTACGATTTTAATGAGCAGTTCTTC.

The chain carries TRBV2 and TRBJ2-7; D remains ambiguous. Germline CDR1 is SNHLY and CDR2 is FYNNEI. The CDR3 runs 12 residues. Between the trimmed V and J ends, which lost 4 bases and 4 bases, there was a span of 8 bases. DNA of the CDR3: TGTGCCAGCAGTGGCCAGATTTACGAGCAGTACTTC. Amino acids: CASSGQIYEQYF.

The table lists this clone with a count of one. The genes are TRBV6-5 and TRBJ1-1; D unclear. CDR3 length: 14 residues. V was clipped by 2 bases and J by 1 base, with 8 bases between them. The V gene's germline CDR1 is MNHEY and CDR2 SVGAGI. The CDR3 DNA sequence: TGTGCCAGCAGTTACCGTGAGGGGAACACTGAAGCTTTCTTT. This gives the protein CASSYREGNTEAFF.